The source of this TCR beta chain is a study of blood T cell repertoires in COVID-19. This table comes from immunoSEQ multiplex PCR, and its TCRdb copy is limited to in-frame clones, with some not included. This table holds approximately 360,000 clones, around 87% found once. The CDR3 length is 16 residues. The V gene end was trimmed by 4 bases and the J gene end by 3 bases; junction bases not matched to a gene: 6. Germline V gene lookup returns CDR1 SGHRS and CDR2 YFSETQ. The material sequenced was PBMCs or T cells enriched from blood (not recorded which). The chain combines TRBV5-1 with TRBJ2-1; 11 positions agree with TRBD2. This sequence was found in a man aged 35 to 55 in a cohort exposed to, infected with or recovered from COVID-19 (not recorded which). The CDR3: CASSTLGTSGYNEQFF. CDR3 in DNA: TGCGCCAGCAGCACCCTAGGGACTAGCGGCTACAATGAGCAGTTCTTC. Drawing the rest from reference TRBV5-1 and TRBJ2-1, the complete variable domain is KAGVTQTPRYLIKTRGQQVTLSCSPISGHRSVSWYQQTPGQGLQFLFEYFSETQRNKGNFPGRFSGRQFSNSRSEMNVSTLELGDSALYLCASSTLGTSGYNEQFFGPGTRLTVL.